Sequencing of this T cell receptor (beta chain) was carried out in a study of cytomegalovirus exposure and HLA in healthy donors. The PCR contained 60 Vbeta and 13 Jbeta primers. Some clones are missing from TCRdb's copy, which holds only in-frame ones; the method was immunoSEQ multiplex PCR. The sample holds under 150,000 clones, around a tenth seen once. On this clone: Its antigen is unidentified.

Study-level findings and limits: TCR beta V- and J-gene trimming, according to a later analysis, was linked to a missense DCLRE1C variant. In vitro work confirmed that a few CMV-associated chains recognize CMV antigens.

The receptor was isolated from a man aged 25-45 years in good health and CMV-seronegative. The sequenced sample was PBMCs.

This chain's CDR3 is CSASGRQTQYF. For the CDR3, the DNA is TGCAGTGCTAGCGGGAGGCAGACCCAGTACTTC. This chain uses TRBV20-1 with TRBJ2-5; TRBD2 matches at 7 bases. Germline V gene data show CDR1 as DFQATT and CDR2 as SNEGSKA (reference sequence). This CDR3 is 11 amino acids long. V shed 3 bases and J 6 bases; nucleotides not matched to a gene: 1.